Listed below are T cell receptor beta chains from one sample, sequenced in a study of CD8+ T cells in alopecia areata. Method: immunoSEQ multiplex PCR; TCRdb's copy keeps in-frame clones and lacks some. The sample consists of 79,000 or so clones, 60% to 70% of them appearing once. Sequenced here: CD8+ T cells sorted from blood, sampled at week 24, from a patient treated with tofacitinib. The receptors stem from a human donor with alopecia areata. CDR3s include the opening cysteine and the closing phenylalanine or tryptophan. Fields, in order: D gene, clone size, J gene, V gene, CDR3 protein, CDR3 DNA. The D gene is left open where the match is weak. A clone size is listed for some rows: how often the clone was seen (once, few, many), or a class if it is expanded.

-,-,TRBJ1-1,TRBV5-1,CASSGGLGSTEAFF,TGCGCCAGCAGCGGGGGGCTGGGGAGCACTGAAGCTTTCTTT
-,-,TRBJ2-7,TRBV28,CASGYYEQYF,TGTGCCAGCGGTTACTACGAGCAGTACTTC
-,-,TRBJ2-7,TRBV5-1,CASSYRQGGVYEQYF,TGCGCCAGCAGCTACCGACAGGGAGGGGTCTACGAGCAGTACTTC
-,few,TRBJ2-1,TRBV19,CASSIPGGDNEQFF,TGTGCCAGTAGTATACCAGGGGGGGACAATGAGCAGTTCTTC
TRBD1,-,TRBJ1-6,TRBV2,CASGDRDYNSPLHF,TGTGCCAGCGGGGACAGGGACTATAATTCACCCCTCCACTTT
-,-,TRBJ1-1,TRBV7-9,CASSPWDATEAFF,TGTGCCAGCAGCCCCTGGGACGCCACTGAAGCTTTCTTT
-,-,TRBJ2-1,TRBV4-3,CASSQDWSSYNEQFF,TGCGCCAGCAGCCAAGATTGGAGCTCCTACAATGAGCAGTTCTTC
TRBD1,-,TRBJ1-1,TRBV27,CASSHRGITEAFF,TGTGCCAGCAGTCACAGGGGGATCACTGAAGCTTTCTTT
TRBD1,few,TRBJ2-7,TRBV23-1,CASSRTGRYEQYF,TGCGCCAGCAGTCGGACAGGACGATACGAGCAGTACTTC
-,few,TRBJ2-5,TRBV13,CASSLSIGETQYF,TGTGCCAGCAGCTTATCTATTGGGGAGACCCAGTACTTC
TRBD1,-,TRBJ2-7,TRBV27,CASSGTGVYEQYF,TGTGCCAGCAGCGGGACAGGGGTCTACGAGCAGTACTTC
TRBD1,-,TRBJ2-7,TRBV5-1,CASSPGTGTYEQYF,TGCGCCAGCAGCCCGGGGACAGGAACCTACGAGCAGTACTTC
TRBD1,-,TRBJ1-5,TRBV6-5,CASSLGGSYSNQPQHF,TGTGCCAGCAGTTTAGGGGGCTCTTATAGCAATCAGCCCCAGCATTTT
-,-,TRBJ1-1,TRBV7-9,CASSSSIKHANTEAFF,TGTGCCAGCAGCTCCTCGATAAAACACGCAAACACTGAAGCTTTCTTT
-,-,TRBJ1-2,TRBV13,CASSLGVLGGYGYTF,TGTGCCAGCAGCTTAGGGGTTCTTGGAGGCTATGGCTACACCTTC
-,-,TRBJ2-6,TRBV4-3,CASSQESVSGANVLTF,TGCGCCAGCAGCCAAGAGTCAGTCTCTGGGGCCAACGTCCTGACTTTC
TRBD1,-,TRBJ2-3,TRBV25-1,CASSGGGGVGDTQYF,TGTGCCAGCAGTGGAGGGGGCGGAGTTGGCGATACGCAGTATTTT
-,few,TRBJ1-2,TRBV7-2,CASSLTLGGFNYGYTF,TGTGCCAGCAGCTTAACCCTCGGAGGGTTTAACTATGGCTACACCTTC
TRBD1,few,TRBJ2-6,TRBV7-3,CASSSGQGQGANVLTF,TGTGCCAGCAGCTCGGGACAGGGACAGGGGGCCAACGTCCTGACTTTC
TRBD1,few,TRBJ2-6,TRBV19,CASTSRDRDYSGANVLTF,TGTGCCAGTACATCCCGGGACAGGGATTACTCTGGGGCCAACGTCCTGACTTTC
-,-,TRBJ1-2,TRBV27,CASSSERMDGYTF,TGTGCCAGCAGTTCGGAAAGGATGGACGGCTACACCTTC
TRBD1,-,TRBJ1-1,TRBV4-1,CASSQGTGGTRDTEAFF,TGCGCCAGCAGCCAAGGGACAGGGGGGACCCGGGACACTGAAGCTTTCTTT
TRBD1,-,TRBJ2-2,TRBV9,CASSTGTANTGELFF,TGTGCCAGCAGCACCGGGACAGCGAACACCGGGGAGCTGTTTTTT
TRBD1,-,TRBJ1-5,TRBV2,CASSWGQGLGQPQHF,TGTGCCAGCAGTTGGGGACAGGGGCTTGGTCAGCCCCAGCATTTT
-,-,TRBJ1-1,TRBV7-9,CASSLAGYEAFF,TGTGCCAGCAGCTTAGCGGGGTATGAAGCTTTCTTT
TRBD1,-,TRBJ2-7,TRBV7-9,CASSLSQGFHEQYF,TGTGCCAGCAGCTTATCACAGGGGTTTCACGAGCAGTACTTC
TRBD1,few,TRBJ1-1,TRBV23-1,CASSQSAGTGAEAFF,TGCGCCAGCAGTCAATCTGCCGGGACAGGGGCCGAAGCTTTCTTT
TRBD2,-,TRBJ2-1,TRBV6-5,CASSYFVAGAYNEQFF,TGTGCCAGCAGTTACTTCGTAGCGGGGGCGTACAATGAGCAGTTCTTC
-,once,TRBJ1-1,TRBV29-1,CSVHLGSNTEAFF,TGCAGCGTCCACCTTGGTTCGAACACTGAAGCTTTCTTT
-,-,TRBJ2-7,TRBV27,CASSQTVSYEQYF,TGTGCCAGCAGTCAGACAGTTTCCTACGAGCAGTACTTC
-,-,TRBJ2-7,TRBV19,CASSKGLSLYEQYF,TGTGCCAGTAGTAAGGGTCTGAGCCTCTACGAGCAGTACTTC
-,-,TRBJ2-2,TRBV7-8,CASSLASAGPLDTGELFF,TGTGCCAGCAGCTTAGCTTCGGCAGGACCCTTGGACACCGGGGAGCTGTTTTTT
-,-,TRBJ1-5,TRBV7-9,CASSLGLGGDSNQPQHF,TGTGCCAGCAGCTTAGGACTTGGGGGGGATAGCAATCAGCCCCAGCATTTT
-,-,TRBJ2-5,TRBV25-1,CASSEIIPSRGQETQYF,TGTGCCAGCAGTGAAATAATCCCCAGCCGAGGGCAAGAGACCCAGTACTTC
-,-,TRBJ2-2,TRBV29-1,CSVELPNTGELFF,TGCAGCGTTGAGCTACCGAACACCGGGGAGCTGTTTTTT
-,once,TRBJ2-7,TRBV7-9,CASSHPGRLPYEQYF,TGTGCCAGCAGCCATCCGGGACGGCTCCCCTACGAGCAGTACTTC
-,-,TRBJ1-2,TRBV7-9,CASSLDTGLFYGYTF,TGTGCCAGCAGCTTAGATACAGGGTTATTTTATGGCTACACCTTC
-,-,TRBJ2-5,TRBV19,CASRQFHRDRTQYF,TGTGCCAGTAGACAATTCCACAGGGACCGGACCCAGTACTTC
-,few,TRBJ1-1,TRBV19,CASSIQRGDEAFF,TGTGCCAGTAGTATCCAGAGGGGGGACGAAGCTTTCTTT
-,-,TRBJ2-7,TRBV9,CASSATMGPYEQYF,TGTGCCAGCAGCGCCACCATGGGCCCCTACGAGCAGTACTTC
TRBD2,-,TRBJ2-5,TRBV2,CASSEGTSGETQYF,TGTGCCAGCAGTGAAGGGACTAGCGGCGAGACCCAGTACTTC
TRBD2,many,TRBJ2-7,TRBV6-1,CASIKIGTSYEQYF,TGTGCCAGCATTAAAATTGGGACTAGCTACGAGCAGTACTTC
TRBD1,-,TRBJ2-4,TRBV5-8,CASSHTDRVWAKNIQYF,TGTGCCAGCAGCCACACGGACAGGGTTTGGGCCAAAAACATTCAGTACTTC
-,-,TRBJ2-5,TRBV9,CASSAWDGGETQYF,TGTGCCAGCAGCGCGTGGGACGGGGGAGAGACCCAGTACTTC
TRBD1,few,TRBJ2-7,TRBV13,CASSSRQGSYEQYF,TGTGCCAGCAGCTCGCGACAGGGGTCCTACGAGCAGTACTTC